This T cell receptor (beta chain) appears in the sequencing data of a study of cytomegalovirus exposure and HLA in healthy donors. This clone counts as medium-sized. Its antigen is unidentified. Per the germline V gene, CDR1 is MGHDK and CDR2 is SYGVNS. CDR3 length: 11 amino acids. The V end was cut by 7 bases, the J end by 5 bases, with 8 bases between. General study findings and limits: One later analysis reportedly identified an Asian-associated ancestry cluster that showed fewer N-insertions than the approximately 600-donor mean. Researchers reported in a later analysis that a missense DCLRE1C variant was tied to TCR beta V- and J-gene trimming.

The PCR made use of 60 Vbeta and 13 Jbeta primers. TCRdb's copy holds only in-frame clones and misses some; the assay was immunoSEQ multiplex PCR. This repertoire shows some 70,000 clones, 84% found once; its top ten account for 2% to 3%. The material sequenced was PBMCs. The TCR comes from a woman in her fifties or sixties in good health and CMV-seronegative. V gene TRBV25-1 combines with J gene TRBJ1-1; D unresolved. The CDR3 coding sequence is TGTGCCAGCACATCCGGGACTGAAGCTTTCTTT. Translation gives CASTSGTEAFF.